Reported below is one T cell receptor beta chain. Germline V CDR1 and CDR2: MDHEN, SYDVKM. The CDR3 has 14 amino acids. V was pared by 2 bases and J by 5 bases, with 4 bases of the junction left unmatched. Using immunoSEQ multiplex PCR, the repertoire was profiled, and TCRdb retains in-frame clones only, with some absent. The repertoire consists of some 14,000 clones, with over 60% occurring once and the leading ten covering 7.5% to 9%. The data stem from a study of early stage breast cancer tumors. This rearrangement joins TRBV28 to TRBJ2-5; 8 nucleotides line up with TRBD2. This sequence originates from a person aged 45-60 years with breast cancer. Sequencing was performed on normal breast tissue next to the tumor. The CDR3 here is CASSLGAGVETQYF. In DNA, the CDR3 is TGTGCCAGCAGTTTAGGAGCGGGGGTGGAGACCCAGTACTTC.